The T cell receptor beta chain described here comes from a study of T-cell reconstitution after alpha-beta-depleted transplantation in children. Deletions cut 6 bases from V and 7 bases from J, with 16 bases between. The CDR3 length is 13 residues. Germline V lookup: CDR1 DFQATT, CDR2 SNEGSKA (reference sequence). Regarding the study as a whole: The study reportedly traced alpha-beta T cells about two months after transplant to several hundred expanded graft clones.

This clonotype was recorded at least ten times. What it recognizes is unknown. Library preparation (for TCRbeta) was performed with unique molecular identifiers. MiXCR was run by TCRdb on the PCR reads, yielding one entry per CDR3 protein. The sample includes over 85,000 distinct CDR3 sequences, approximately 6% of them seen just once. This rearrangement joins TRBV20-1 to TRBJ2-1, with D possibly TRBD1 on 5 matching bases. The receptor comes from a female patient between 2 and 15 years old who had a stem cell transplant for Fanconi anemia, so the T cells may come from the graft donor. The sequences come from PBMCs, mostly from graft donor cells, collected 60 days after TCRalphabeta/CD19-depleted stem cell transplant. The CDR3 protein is CSAPSQGSNEQFF. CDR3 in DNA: TGCAGTGCACCCTCTCAGGGCTCAAATGAGCAGTTCTTC.